One T cell receptor (beta chain) is described in this entry. Its antigen remains unknown. TCR beta rearrangements were amplified from peripheral blood genomic DNA. The sample originates from a study of T cell repertoires in aging, cancer and after chemotherapy. Study-wide findings and caveats: Immunological memory after chemotherapy cannot be judged from the repertoire data. Rebound thymic output was suggested by rising median generation probability during chemotherapy in each cancer cohort.

The ends lost 5 bases at V and 6 bases at J; junction bases unmatched: 23. CDR3 size: 22 residues. Germline V gives CDR1 SGHTA, CDR2 FQGNSA. Rearranged V-D-J TRB sequences were amplified with a mixed TRB-A/B primer pool. TCRdb independently ran MiXCR on the multiplex PCR reads; one entry per CDR3 protein. The sample comprises about 7,000 distinct CDR3 sequences, 35% to 45% of which are singletons, and more than 12% rests with the top ten. The sample consisted of blood. The sequence came from a human donor in good health. The chain links TRBV7-2 to TRBJ2-1; 15 nucleotides match TRBD2. CDR3 in amino acids: CASSPGFGLAGGTRRLGNEQFF. CDR3 DNA sequence: TGTGCCAGCAGCCCAGGGTTCGGACTAGCGGGGGGGACACGCCGCCTCGGCAATGAGCAGTTCTTC.